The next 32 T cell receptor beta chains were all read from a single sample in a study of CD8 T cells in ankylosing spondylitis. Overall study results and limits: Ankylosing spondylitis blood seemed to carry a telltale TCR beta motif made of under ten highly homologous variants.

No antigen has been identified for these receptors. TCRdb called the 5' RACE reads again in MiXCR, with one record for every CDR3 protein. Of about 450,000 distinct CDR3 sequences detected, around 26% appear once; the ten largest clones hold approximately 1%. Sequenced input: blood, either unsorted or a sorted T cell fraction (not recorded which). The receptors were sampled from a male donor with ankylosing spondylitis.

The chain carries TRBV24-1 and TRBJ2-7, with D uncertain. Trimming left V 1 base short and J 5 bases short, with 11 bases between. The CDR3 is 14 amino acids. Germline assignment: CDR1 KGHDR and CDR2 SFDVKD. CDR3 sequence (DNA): TGTGCCACCAGTGATTTAGGCAAACCGAACGAGCAGTACTTC. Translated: CATSDLGKPNEQYF.

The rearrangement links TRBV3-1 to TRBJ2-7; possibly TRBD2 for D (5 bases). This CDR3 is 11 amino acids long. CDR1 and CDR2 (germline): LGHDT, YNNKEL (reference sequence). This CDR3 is CATRGGYEQYF. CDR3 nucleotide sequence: TGTGCGACCCGGGGTGGCTACGAGCAGTACTTC.

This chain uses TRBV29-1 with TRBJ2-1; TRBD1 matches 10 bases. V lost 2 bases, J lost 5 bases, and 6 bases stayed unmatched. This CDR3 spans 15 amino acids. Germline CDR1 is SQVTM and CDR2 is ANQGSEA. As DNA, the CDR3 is TGCAGCGTTGAACTAGGGACAGGGGATGACAATGAGCAGTTCTTC. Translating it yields CSVELGTGDDNEQFF.

This chain's CDR3 is CSAPGTSGKNNEQFF. The DNA of the CDR3 is TGCAGTGCCCCAGGGACTAGCGGGAAAAACAATGAGCAGTTCTTC. This sequence joins TRBV20-1 and TRBJ2-1, with 13 bases aligning to TRBD2. This CDR3 is built from 15 residues. J gave up 5 bases and V 6 bases, and 7 bases lay outside the gene matches. CDR1 is DFQATT, CDR2 SNEGSKA, per germline (reference sequence).

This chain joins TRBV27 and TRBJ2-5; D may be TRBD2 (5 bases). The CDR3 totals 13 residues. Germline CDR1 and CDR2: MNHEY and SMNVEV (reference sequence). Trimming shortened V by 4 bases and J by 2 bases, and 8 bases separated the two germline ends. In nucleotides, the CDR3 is TGTGCCAGCAGTTCGGGGAATCAAGAGACCCAGTACTTC. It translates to CASSSGNQETQYF.

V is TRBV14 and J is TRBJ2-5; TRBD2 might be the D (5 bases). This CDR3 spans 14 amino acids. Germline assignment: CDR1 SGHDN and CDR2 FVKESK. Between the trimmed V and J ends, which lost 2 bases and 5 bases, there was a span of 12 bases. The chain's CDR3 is CASSQSQRRETQYF. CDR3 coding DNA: TGTGCCAGCAGCCAAAGCCAGAGGAGGGAGACCCAGTACTTC.

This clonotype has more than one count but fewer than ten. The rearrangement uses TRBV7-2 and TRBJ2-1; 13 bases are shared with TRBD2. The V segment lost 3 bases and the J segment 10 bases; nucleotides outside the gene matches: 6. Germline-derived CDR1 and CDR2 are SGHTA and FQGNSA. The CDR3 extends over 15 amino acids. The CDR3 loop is CASSFRTSGRGEQFF. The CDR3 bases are TGTGCCAGCAGCTTCCGGACTAGCGGGAGAGGGGAGCAGTTCTTC.

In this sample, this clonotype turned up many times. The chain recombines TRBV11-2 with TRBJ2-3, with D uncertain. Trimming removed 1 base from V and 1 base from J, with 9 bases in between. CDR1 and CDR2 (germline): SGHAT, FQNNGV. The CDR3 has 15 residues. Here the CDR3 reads CASSLVGFRTDTQYF. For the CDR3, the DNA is TGTGCCAGCAGCTTAGTAGGTTTTCGCACAGATACGCAGTATTTT.

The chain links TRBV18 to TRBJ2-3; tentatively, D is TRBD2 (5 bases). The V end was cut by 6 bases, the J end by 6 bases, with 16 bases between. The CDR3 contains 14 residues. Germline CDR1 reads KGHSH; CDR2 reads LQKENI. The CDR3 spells CASSRAGYEDTQYF. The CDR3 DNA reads TGTGCCAGCTCCCGCGCGGGCTATGAGGATACGCAGTATTTT.

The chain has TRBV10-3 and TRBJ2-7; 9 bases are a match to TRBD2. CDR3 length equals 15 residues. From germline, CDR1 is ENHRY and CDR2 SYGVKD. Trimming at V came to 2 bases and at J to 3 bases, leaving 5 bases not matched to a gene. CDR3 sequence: CAISENPTSGYEQYF. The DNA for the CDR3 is TGTGCCATCAGTGAGAATCCGACTAGCGGCTACGAGCAGTACTTC.

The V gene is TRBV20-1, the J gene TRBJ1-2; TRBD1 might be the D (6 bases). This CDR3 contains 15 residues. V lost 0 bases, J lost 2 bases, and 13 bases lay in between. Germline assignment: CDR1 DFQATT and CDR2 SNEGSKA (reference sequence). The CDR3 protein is CSARDPTGLNYGYTF. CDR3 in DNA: TGCAGTGCTAGAGATCCAACAGGGCTCAACTATGGCTACACCTTC.

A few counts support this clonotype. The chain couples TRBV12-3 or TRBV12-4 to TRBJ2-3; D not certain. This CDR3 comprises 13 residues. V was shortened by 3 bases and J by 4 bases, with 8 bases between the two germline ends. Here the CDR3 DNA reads TGTGCCAGCAGTTTGGACGGACCAGATACGCAGTATTTT. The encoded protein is CASSLDGPDTQYF.

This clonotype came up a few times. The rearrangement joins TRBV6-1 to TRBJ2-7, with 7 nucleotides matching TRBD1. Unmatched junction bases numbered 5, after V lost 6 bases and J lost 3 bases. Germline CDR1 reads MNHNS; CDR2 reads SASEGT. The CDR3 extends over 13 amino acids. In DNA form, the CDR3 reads TGTGCCAGCAGGATTGACAGGGACTACGAGCAGTACGTC. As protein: CASRIDRDYEQYV.

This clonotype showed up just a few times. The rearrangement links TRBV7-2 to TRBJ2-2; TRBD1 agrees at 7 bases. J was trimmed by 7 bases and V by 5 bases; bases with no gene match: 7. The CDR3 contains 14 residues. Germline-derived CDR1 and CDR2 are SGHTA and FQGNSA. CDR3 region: CASSPNRGIGELFF. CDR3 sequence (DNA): TGTGCCAGCAGCCCTAACAGGGGAATCGGGGAGCTGTTTTTT.

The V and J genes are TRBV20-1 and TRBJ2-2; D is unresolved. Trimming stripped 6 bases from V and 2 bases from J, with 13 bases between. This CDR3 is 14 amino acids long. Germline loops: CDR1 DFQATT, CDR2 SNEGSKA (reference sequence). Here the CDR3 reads CSAMYGSNTGELFF. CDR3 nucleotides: TGCAGTGCCATGTACGGATCTAACACCGGGGAGCTGTTTTTT.

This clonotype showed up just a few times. CDR3 in amino acids: CASNGDSTGETQYF. In DNA form, the CDR3 reads TGCGCCAGCAACGGTGACTCAACGGGGGAGACCCAGTACTTC. V gene TRBV5-1 combines with J gene TRBJ2-5; TRBD2 is a possible D gene (5 bases). CDR1 and CDR2 (germline): SGHRS, YFSETQ. The length of the CDR3 is 14 residues. V lost 6 bases, J lost 5 bases, and 17 bases lay in between.

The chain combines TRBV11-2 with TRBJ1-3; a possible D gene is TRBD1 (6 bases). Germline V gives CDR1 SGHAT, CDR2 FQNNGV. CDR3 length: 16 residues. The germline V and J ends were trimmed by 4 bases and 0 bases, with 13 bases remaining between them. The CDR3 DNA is TGTGCCAGCAGCTGGGGGACATCCAGCTCTGGAAACACCATATATTTT. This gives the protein CASSWGTSSSGNTIYF.

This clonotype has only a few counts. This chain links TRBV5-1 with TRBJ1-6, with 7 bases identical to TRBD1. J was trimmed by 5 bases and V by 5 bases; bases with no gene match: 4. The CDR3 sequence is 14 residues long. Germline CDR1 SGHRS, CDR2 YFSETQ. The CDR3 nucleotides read TGCGCCAGCAGGTCCGGGACAGATAATTCACCCCTCCACTTT. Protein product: CASRSGTDNSPLHF. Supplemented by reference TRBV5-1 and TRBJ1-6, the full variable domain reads KAGVTQTPRYLIKTRGQQVTLSCSPISGHRSVSWYQQTPGQGLQFLFEYFSETQRNKGNFPGRFSGRQFSNSRSEMNVSTLELGDSALYLCASRSGTDNSPLHFGNGTRLTVT.

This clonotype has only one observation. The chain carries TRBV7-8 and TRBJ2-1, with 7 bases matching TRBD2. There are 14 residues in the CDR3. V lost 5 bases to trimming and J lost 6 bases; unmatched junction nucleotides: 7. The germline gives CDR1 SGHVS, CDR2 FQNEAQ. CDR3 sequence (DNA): TGTGCCAGCAGCCCCCGGGAGGTTTCCAATGAGCAGTTCTTC. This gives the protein CASSPREVSNEQFF.

The CDR3 sequence: CASSLSGTDYTQYF. The CDR3 DNA reads TGTGCCAGCAGCTTATCAGGGACAGATTATACGCAGTATTTT. The V call is TRBV7-9, the J call TRBJ2-3; the match to TRBD1 covers 7 bases. CDR3 length: 14 amino acids. Unmatched junction bases numbered 6, after V lost 2 bases and J lost 7 bases. Germline V lookup: CDR1 SEHNR, CDR2 FQNEAQ (reference sequence).

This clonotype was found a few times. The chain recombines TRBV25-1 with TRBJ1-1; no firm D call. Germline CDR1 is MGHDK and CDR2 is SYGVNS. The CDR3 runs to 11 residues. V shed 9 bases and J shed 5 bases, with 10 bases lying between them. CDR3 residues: CASVLRTEAFF. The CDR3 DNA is TGTGCCAGTGTATTAAGGACTGAAGCTTTCTTT.

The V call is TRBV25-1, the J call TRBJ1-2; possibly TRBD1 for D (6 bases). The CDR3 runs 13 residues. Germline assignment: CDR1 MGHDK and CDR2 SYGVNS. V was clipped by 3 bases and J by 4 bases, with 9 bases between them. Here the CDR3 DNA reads TGTGCCAGCAGTGAGGGGGGCGGCTATGGCTACACCTTC. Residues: CASSEGGGYGYTF.

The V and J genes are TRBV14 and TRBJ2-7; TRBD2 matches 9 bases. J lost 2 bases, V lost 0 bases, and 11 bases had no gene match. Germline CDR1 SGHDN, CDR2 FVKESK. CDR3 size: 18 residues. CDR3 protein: CASSQDPRRTSVTYEQYV. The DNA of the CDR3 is TGTGCCAGCAGCCAAGATCCGCGGCGGACTAGCGTTACCTACGAGCAGTACGTC.

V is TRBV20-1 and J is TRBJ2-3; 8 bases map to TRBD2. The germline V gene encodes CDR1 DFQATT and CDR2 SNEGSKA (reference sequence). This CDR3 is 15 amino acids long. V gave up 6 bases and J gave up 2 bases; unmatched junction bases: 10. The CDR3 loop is CSARTSRGSTDTQYF. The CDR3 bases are TGCAGTGCCCGGACTAGCAGGGGCTCCACAGATACGCAGTATTTT.

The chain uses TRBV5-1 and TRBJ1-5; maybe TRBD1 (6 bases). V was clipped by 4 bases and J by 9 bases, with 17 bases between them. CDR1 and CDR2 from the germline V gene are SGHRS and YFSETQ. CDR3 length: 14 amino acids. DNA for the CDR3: TGCGCCAGCAGCCTAGAGGGGGGGCGCGGGCCCCAGCATTTT. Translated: CASSLEGGRGPQHF.

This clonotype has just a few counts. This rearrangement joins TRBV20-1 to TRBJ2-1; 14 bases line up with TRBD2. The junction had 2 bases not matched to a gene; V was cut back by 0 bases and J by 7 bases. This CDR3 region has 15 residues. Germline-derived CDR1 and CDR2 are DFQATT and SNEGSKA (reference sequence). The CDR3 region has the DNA TGCAGTGCTAGAGATTGGACTAGCGGGAGGAATGAGCAGTTCTTC. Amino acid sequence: CSARDWTSGRNEQFF.

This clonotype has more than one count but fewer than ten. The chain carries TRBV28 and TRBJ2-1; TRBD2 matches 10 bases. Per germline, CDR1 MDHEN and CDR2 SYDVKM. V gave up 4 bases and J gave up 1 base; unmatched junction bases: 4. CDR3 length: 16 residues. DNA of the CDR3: TGTGCCAGCAGTTACGCAGCGGGAGGGTCCTACAATGAGCAGTTCTTC. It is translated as CASSYAAGGSYNEQFF.

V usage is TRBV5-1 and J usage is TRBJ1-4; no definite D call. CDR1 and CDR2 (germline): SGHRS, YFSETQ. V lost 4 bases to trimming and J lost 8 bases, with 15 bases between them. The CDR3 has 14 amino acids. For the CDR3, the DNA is TGCGCCAGCAGCCCCGGGCCCGGAGGGGAAAAACTGTTTTTT. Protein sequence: CASSPGPGGEKLFF. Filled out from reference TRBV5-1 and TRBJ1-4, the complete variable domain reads KAGVTQTPRYLIKTRGQQVTLSCSPISGHRSVSWYQQTPGQGLQFLFEYFSETQRNKGNFPGRFSGRQFSNSRSEMNVSTLELGDSALYLCASSPGPGGEKLFFGSGTQLSVL.

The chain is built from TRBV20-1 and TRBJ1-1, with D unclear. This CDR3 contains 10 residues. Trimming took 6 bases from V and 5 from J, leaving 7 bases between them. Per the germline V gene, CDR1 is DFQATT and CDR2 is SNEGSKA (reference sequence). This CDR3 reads CSAYETEAFF. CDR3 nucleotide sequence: TGCAGTGCCTACGAGACTGAAGCTTTCTTT.

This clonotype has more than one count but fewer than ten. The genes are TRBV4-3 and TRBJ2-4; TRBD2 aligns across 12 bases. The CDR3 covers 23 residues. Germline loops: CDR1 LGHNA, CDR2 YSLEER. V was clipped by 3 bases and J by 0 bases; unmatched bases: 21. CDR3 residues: CASSQAGLAGKQFDLLAKNIQYF. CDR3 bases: TGCGCCAGCAGCCAGGCCGGACTAGCGGGGAAACAGTTTGACTTACTAGCCAAAAACATTCAGTACTTC.

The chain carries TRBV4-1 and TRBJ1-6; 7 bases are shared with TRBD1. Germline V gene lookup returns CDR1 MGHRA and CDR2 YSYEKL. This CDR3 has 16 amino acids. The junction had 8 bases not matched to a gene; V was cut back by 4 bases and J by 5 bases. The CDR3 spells CASSPFSGTDNSPLHF. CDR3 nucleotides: TGCGCCAGCAGCCCTTTTTCAGGGACAGATAATTCACCCCTCCACTTT.

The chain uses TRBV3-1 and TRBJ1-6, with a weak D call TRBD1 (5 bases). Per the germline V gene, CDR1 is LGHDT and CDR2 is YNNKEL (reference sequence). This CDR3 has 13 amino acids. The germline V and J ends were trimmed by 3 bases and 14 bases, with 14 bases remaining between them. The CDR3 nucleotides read TGTGCCAGCAGCCACCCCGTCGGGACGTCCCTCCACTTT. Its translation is CASSHPVGTSLHF.